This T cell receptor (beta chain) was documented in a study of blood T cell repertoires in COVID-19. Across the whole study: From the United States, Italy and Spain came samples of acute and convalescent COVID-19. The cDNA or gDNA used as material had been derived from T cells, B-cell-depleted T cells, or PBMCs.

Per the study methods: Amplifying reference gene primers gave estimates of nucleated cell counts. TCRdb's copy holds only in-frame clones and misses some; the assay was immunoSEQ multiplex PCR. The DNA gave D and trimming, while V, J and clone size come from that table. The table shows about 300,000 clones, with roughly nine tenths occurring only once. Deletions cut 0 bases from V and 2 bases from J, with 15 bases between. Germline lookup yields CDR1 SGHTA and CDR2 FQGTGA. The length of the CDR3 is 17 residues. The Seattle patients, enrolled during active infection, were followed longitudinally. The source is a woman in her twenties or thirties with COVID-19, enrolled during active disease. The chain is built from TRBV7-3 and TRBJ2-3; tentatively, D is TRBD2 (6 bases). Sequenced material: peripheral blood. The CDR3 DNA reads TGTGCCAGCAGCTTAACGCCCCCGTCTAGCGTCACAGATACGCAGTATTTT. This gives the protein CASSLTPPSSVTDTQYF. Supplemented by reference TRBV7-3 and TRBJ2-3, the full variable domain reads GAGVSQTPSNKVTEKGKYVELRCDPISGHTALYWYRQSLGQGPEFLIYFQGTGAADDSGLPNDRFFAVRPEGSVSTLKIQRTERGDSAVYLCASSLTPPSSVTDTQYFGPGTRLTVL.